This T cell receptor (beta chain) was sequenced during a study of blood T cell repertoires in COVID-19 (dated by TCRdb to the early 2020s). About the full investigation: Collaborator samples came from the United States, Italy and Spain and covered acute and convalescent phases of COVID-19. The prospective study material was composed of cDNA or gDNA derived from T cells, B-cell-depleted T cells, or PBMCs. The dataset comprised deeply sampled blood TCRbeta repertoires from subjects exposed to, actively infected with, or recovered from COVID-19. The repertoires were released in a freely available public database intended as a resource for research on the immune response to SARS-CoV-2. The samples were drawn from the first 160 participants of the ongoing ImmuneRACE study and from 950 to 1,500 subjects provided by 6 global collaborators. Sample metadata almost always included a de-identified subject ID, COVID-19 status, age in years and sex. HLA class I and class II types, where available, came from metadata supplied by the sample provider rather than from assay-based typing. Overall study results and their limits: How much clinical and demographic metadata was included differed by source and by participant, and the metadata was provided uncurated.

Notes on this clone: Its antigen remains unidentified. No much larger clonotype is one base removed from it; base qualities were not supplied.

V loses 1 base, J loses 2 bases, and the germline ends lie 12 bases apart. Reading from cysteine to phenylalanine, the CDR3 counts 15 amino acids. Just CDR3 DNA is preserved here, 45 bases in frame from base 1. CDR1 and CDR2, looked up from the germline V gene, are SGHTA and FQGNSA. TCRbeta CDR3 regions were amplified from genomic DNA by means of the immunoSEQ Assay, a bias-controlled multiplex PCR. In the source study's methods: Within the assay, amplification of reference gene primers was used to estimate how many nucleated cells each sample contained. To quantify the absolute abundance of each unique TCRbeta CDR3 rearrangement, sequence reads were collapsed and filtered. Productive Simpson clonality was computed per sample as the square root of Simpson's diversity index over productive rearrangements. TCRdb took over this immuneACCESS table, retaining in-frame rearrangements with V and J assigned. Such tables are incomplete; in checked studies, under half of the missing clones stem from an unresolved V gene, and the remainder is unexplained. Clone size and V and J calls were adopted from that table, with D and trimming inferred from the DNA. The sample table holds roughly 120,000 clones, of which roughly 90% were seen once. The ten largest clones represent just over 2% of the sample.

In Seattle, one collaborating source enrolled patients while the infection was active and tracked those patients longitudinally over the course of disease. Collaborating institutions collected whole blood in K2EDTA tubes following their own protocols. For TCRbeta analysis, collaborators shipped samples in one of three forms: frozen whole blood, isolated PBMCs, or DNA extracted from either of those sample types. The sequence was collected from a man between 45 and 60 years old with COVID-19, enrolled during active disease. In this chain, TRBV7-2 is recombined with TRBJ2-7; tentative D gene TRBD2, with 6 bases matching. The specimen sequenced was peripheral blood. The CDR3 amino acid sequence is: CASSLGWAGTYEQYF. The DNA sequence is given as TGTGCCAGCAGCTTAGGTTGGGCGGGAACCTACGAGCAGTACTTC.